The clone carrying this T cell receptor (beta chain) was found once. Its antigen remains unidentified. A sample-barcoded 5' primer and a J-beta primer mix were used in a second PCR of roughly 7 to 11 cycles. TCRdb used MiXCR to reprocess the 5' RACE reads, holding one entry per CDR3 protein. The sample includes 1.5 million or so distinct CDR3 sequences, 35% to 45% seen only once; the top ten take just over 4%. This specimen belongs to a study of blood T cells in healthy people across ages. Study results and limitations: A greater number of naive CD4+ cells and higher diversity distinguished long-lived donors from aged donors.

CDR3 length equals 16 residues. Germline values: CDR1 LNHNV, CDR2 YYDKDF (reference sequence). J was trimmed by 5 bases and V by 0 bases; bases with no gene match: 6. The sequence came from a woman under 30 in good health. The chain joins TRBV15 to TRBJ1-2; the match to TRBD1 covers 10 bases. Sequencing was performed on blood. CDR3 sequence (DNA): TGTGCCACCAGCAGAGACGGGACAGGGGTTTTGTATGGCTACACCTTC. As protein: CATSRDGTGVLYGYTF. The full variable domain, rest sourced from reference TRBV15 and TRBJ1-2, is DAMVIQNPRYQVTQFGKPVTLSCSQTLNHNVMYWYQQKSSQAPKLLFHYYDKDFNNEADTPDNFQSRRPNTSFCFLDIRSPGLGDTAMYLCATSRDGTGVLYGYTFGSGTRLTVV.